This TCR beta chain came from a study of Graves' ophthalmopathy and Graves' hyperthyroidism. This CDR3 spans 17 amino acids. V shed 4 bases, J shed 1 base, and the junction held 8 bases outside the gene matches. From germline, CDR1 is SGHKS and CDR2 YYEKEE (reference sequence). Amplifying from RNA transcripts, the study obtained TCR beta CDR3 regions. Second-round multiplex PCR came after a first-round RT-PCR that employed HTBI primers. TCRdb ran MiXCR on the multiplex PCR reads and lists one entry per CDR3 protein. The sample holds 350,000 to 400,000 distinct CDR3 sequences, around 16% seen once. This clonotype has a count of ten or more. What it recognizes is unknown. Whole-study results and caveats: For predicting ophthalmopathy progression, the model had about 66% sensitivity and roughly 72% specificity.

Moderate-to-severe activity, CAS ≥3, NOSPECS ≥4 and duration under 3 months were recorded for donors with ophthalmopathy. Exclusion applied to patients with other autoimmune diseases, uncontrolled infections, pregnancy or lactation. The source of this sequence is a woman aged 18-30 years with Graves' ophthalmopathy. The rearrangement links TRBV5-5 to TRBJ1-6, with TRBD1 matching over 7 bases. Sequencing used peripheral blood. The CDR3: CASSVDRERSYNSPLHF. The CDR3 coding sequence is TGTGCCAGCAGCGTTGACAGGGAACGGTCCTATAATTCACCCCTCCACTTT.